These 21 T cell receptor beta chains share one sample of origin, sequenced in a study of beta chain features in type 1 diabetes. Isolated RNA was reverse transcribed in full, so expressed TCRB transcripts were sequenced. This table comes from immunoSEQ multiplex PCR, and its TCRdb copy is limited to in-frame clones, with some not included. The data hold 300,000 or so clones, with about a tenth observed a single time. Study-wide results and caveats: There was a moderate but significant shortening of TCRB CDR3s in all four CD4+ subsets of Type 1 diabetes patients.

The antigens for these receptors are not known. The sample taken for sequencing was central memory CD4+ T cells from blood. The source of these receptors is a man younger than 40 with type 1 diabetes.

In nucleotides, the CDR3 is TGTGCCAGCAGCTCCCGACCCCAGGGAACCACAGATACGCAGTATTTT. This codes for CASSSRPQGTTDTQYF. The chain recombines TRBV7-2 with TRBJ2-3, with a tentative D call TRBD1 (5 bases). In germline, CDR1 is SGHTA, CDR2 FQGNSA. CDR3 length: 16 residues. Trimming removed 4 bases from V and 2 bases from J, with 16 bases in between.

In its sample, this clone was seen a few times. The chain couples TRBV7-2 to TRBJ2-3; D unclear. Trimming pared 1 base from V and 0 bases from J, leaving 5 bases between. CDR3 length: 14 amino acids. The germline CDR1 and CDR2 sequences are SGHTA and FQGNSA. The CDR3 sequence is CASSLGSSTDTQYF. As DNA, the CDR3 is TGTGCCAGCAGCTTAGGATCTAGCACAGATACGCAGTATTTT.

This clone was observed a handful of times. The same CDR3 is also encoded by other DNA sequences in this sample. CDR3 nucleotide sequence: TGTGCCAGCAGCTTAGGCTCTACCCCCAATCAGCCCCAGCATTTT. This encodes CASSLGSTPNQPQHF. The chain carries TRBV11-2 and TRBJ1-5, with unresolved D. The CDR3 runs to 15 residues. The V end lost 1 base, the J end lost 3 bases, and 10 bases lay between the germline ends. The germline V gene encodes CDR1 SGHAT and CDR2 FQNNGV.

This clone was detected only a few times. The CDR3 DNA follows: TGTGCCACTCATCCGGGACAGGGGACCTCCTACGAGCAGTACTTC. Protein sequence: CATHPGQGTSYEQYF. V usage is TRBV19 and J usage is TRBJ2-7; 10 bases match TRBD1. The CDR3 spans 15 residues. Germline-derived CDR1 and CDR2 are LNHDA and SQIVND (reference sequence). Trimming removed 10 bases from V and 0 bases from J; junction bases left unmatched: 9.

This clone was found many times. Here the CDR3 reads CASSATGGNTEAFF. The CDR3 nucleotides are TGTGCCAGCAGCGCGACAGGGGGGAACACTGAAGCTTTCTTT. V usage is TRBV9 and J usage is TRBJ1-1; 9 nucleotides align to TRBD1. This CDR3 is 14 amino acids long. V dropped 3 bases and J dropped 1; count of bases not matched to a gene: 1. From germline, CDR1 is SGDLS and CDR2 YYNGEE. The whole variable domain, remainder taken from reference TRBV9 and TRBJ1-1, is DSGVTQTPKHLITATGQRVTLRCSPRSGDLSVYWYQQSLDQGLQFLIQYYNGEERAKGNILERFSAQQFPDLHSELNLSSLELGDSALYFCASSATGGNTEAFFGQGTRLTVV.

This clone was observed many times. The rearrangement links TRBV5-1 to TRBJ1-1, with D unresolved. There are 14 residues in the CDR3. V lost 4 bases and J lost 11, with 21 bases in between. Germline assignment: CDR1 SGHRS and CDR2 YFSETQ. CDR3 DNA sequence: TGCGCCAGCAGCCTTGGTCGGGATCGTGGACTGGCTTTCTTT. Encoded protein: CASSLGRDRGLAFF.

V gene TRBV15 combines with J gene TRBJ2-1; D ambiguous. V was shortened by 1 base and J by 10 bases, with 8 bases between the two germline ends. Germline values: CDR1 LNHNV, CDR2 YYDKDF (reference sequence). The CDR3 loop spans 12 amino acids. Here the CDR3 reads CATSRGETEQFF. In nucleotides, the CDR3 is TGTGCCACCAGCAGAGGCGAAACGGAGCAGTTCTTC. Full variable domain (missing parts from reference TRBV15 and TRBJ2-1): DAMVIQNPRYQVTQFGKPVTLSCSQTLNHNVMYWYQQKSSQAPKLLFHYYDKDFNNEADTPDNFQSRRPNTSFCFLDIRSPGLGDTAMYLCATSRGETEQFFGPGTRLTVL.

This clone was observed a handful of times. This rearrangement joins TRBV2 to TRBJ2-5; 8 nucleotides agree with TRBD1. Trimming at V came to 8 bases and at J to 1 base, leaving 3 bases not matched to a gene. CDR1 is SNHLY and CDR2 is FYNNEI in the germline V gene. The CDR3 runs 13 residues. The DNA for the CDR3 is TGTGCCAGCTACAGGGGGGTCCAAGAGACCCAGTACTTC. Protein: CASYRGVQETQYF. Filled out from reference TRBV2 and TRBJ2-5, the complete variable domain reads EPEVTQTPSHQVTQMGQEVILRCVPISNHLYFYWYRQILGQKVEFLVSFYNNEISEKSEIFDDQFSVERPDGSNFTLKIRSTKLEDSAMYFCASYRGVQETQYFGPGTRLLVL.

This chain links TRBV9 with TRBJ2-3; TRBD2 is a possible D gene (7 bases). Trimming took off 0 bases at V and 0 bases at J, with 14 bases between the two ends. Germline V gene sequence: CDR1 SGDLS, CDR2 YYNGEE. The CDR3 is 17 residues long. The CDR3 DNA reads as TGTGCCAGCAGCGTAGCGTGGGGGGGCGAGAGCACAGATACGCAGTATTTT. This gives the protein CASSVAWGGESTDTQYF.

This clone has at least ten counts. This sequence joins TRBV2 and TRBJ1-2; D is unclear. The germline V gene encodes CDR1 SNHLY and CDR2 FYNNEI. Trimming removed 3 bases from V and 4 bases from J, with 12 bases in between. This CDR3 has 14 amino acids. DNA for the CDR3: TGTGCCAGCAGTGAGGTTCAGGACGTCTATGGCTACACCTTC. Its translation: CASSEVQDVYGYTF. Looking up the rest from reference TRBV2 and TRBJ1-2 gives the full variable domain: EPEVTQTPSHQVTQMGQEVILRCVPISNHLYFYWYRQILGQKVEFLVSFYNNEISEKSEIFDDQFSVERPDGSNFTLKIRSTKLEDSAMYFCASSEVQDVYGYTFGSGTRLTVV.

This clone was recorded a few times. This rearrangement joins TRBV7-8 to TRBJ2-1; 15 positions match TRBD2. The V segment lost 6 bases and the J segment 5 bases; nucleotides outside the gene matches: 8. The CDR3 extends over 17 amino acids. CDR1 and CDR2 from the germline V gene are SGHVS and FQNEAQ. CDR3 bases: TGTGCCAGCAGTCCGGGACTAGCGGGGGGAAAGGACAATGAGCAGTTCTTC. This sequence encodes CASSPGLAGGKDNEQFF.

The CDR3: CASSPPFPGHLLETQYF. CDR3 nucleotides: TGTGCCAGCTCACCACCTTTTCCGGGACACCTTTTAGAGACCCAGTACTTC. The rearrangement links TRBV18 to TRBJ2-5; D is possibly TRBD1 (6 bases). Trimming stripped 0 bases from V and 4 bases from J, with 18 bases between. Germline V gene lookup returns CDR1 KGHSH and CDR2 LQKENI. The CDR3 consists of 17 residues.

The chain is built from TRBV28 and TRBJ1-6; TRBD1 matches 8 bases. CDR3 size: 14 residues. After removal of 6 bases from V and 8 bases from J, the junction contained 6 bases not matched to a gene. Germline V gives CDR1 MDHEN, CDR2 SYDVKM. DNA for the CDR3: TGTGCCAGCAGACCGGGACAGGCTTATTCACCCCTCCACTTT. Translation: CASRPGQAYSPLHF.

This clone appeared a few times. The V gene is TRBV5-4, the J gene TRBJ2-3; TRBD1 matches at 7 bases. The CDR3 spans 13 residues. The junction had 0 bases not matched to a gene; V was cut back by 0 bases and J by 5 bases. Germline CDR1 is SGHNT and CDR2 is YYREEE (reference sequence). In DNA, the CDR3 is TGTGCCAGCAGCTTGGGACAGGGAGATACGCAGTATTTT. Its translation is CASSLGQGDTQYF.

V is TRBV7-9 and J is TRBJ2-2; a weak D match, TRBD1 (5 bases). The CDR3 has 15 amino acids. CDR1 SEHNR and CDR2 FQNEAQ come from the germline V gene (reference sequence). Trimming removed 7 bases from V and 0 bases from J, with 12 bases in between. The CDR3 coding sequence is TGTGCCAGCACGGAATGGGGCACGAACACCGGGGAGCTGTTTTTT. It codes for CASTEWGTNTGELFF. The entire variable domain, with the rest obtained from reference TRBV7-9 and TRBJ2-2, is as follows: DTGVSQNPRHKITKRGQNVTFRCDPISEHNRLYWYRQTLGQGPEFLTYFQNEAQLEKSRLLSDRFSAERPKGSFSTLEIQRTEQGDSAMYLCASTEWGTNTGELFFGEGSRLTVL.

The rearrangement links TRBV28 to TRBJ2-7; 9 nucleotides match TRBD1. The germline V gene encodes CDR1 MDHEN and CDR2 SYDVKM. The CDR3 is made up of 14 amino acids. The trim removed 5 bases at V and 5 bases at J, leaving 7 bases unmatched. This CDR3 reads CASSRGTGTHEQYF. CDR3 DNA: TGTGCCAGCAGTCGAGGGACAGGGACCCACGAGCAGTACTTC. Filled out from reference TRBV28 and TRBJ2-7, the complete variable domain reads DVKVTQSSRYLVKRTGEKVFLECVQDMDHENMFWYRQDPGLGLRLIYFSYDVKMKEKGDIPEGYSVSREKKERFSLILESASTNQTSMYLCASSRGTGTHEQYFGPGTRLTVT.

The chain recombines TRBV29-1 with TRBJ2-5; tentative D call: TRBD1 (6 bases). Trimming removed 5 bases at V and 0 bases at J, with 13 bases between. This CDR3 comprises 14 residues. From germline, CDR1 is SQVTM and CDR2 ANQGSEA. The CDR3 here is CSVKSGENQETQYF. The CDR3 DNA follows: TGCAGCGTTAAGTCAGGGGAGAACCAAGAGACCCAGTACTTC.

This clone has a handful of counts. This specimen includes other DNA sequences encoding the same CDR3. The chain employs TRBV19 and TRBJ2-7; D gene ambiguous. The V and J ends lost 3 bases and 0 bases respectively, with 9 bases between them. The germline CDR1 and CDR2 sequences are LNHDA and SQIVND (reference sequence). CDR3 length: 14 residues. The CDR3 DNA is TGTGCCAGTAGTATCGGCGGAAGCTCCTACGAGCAGTACTTC. Translating it yields CASSIGGSSYEQYF.

This rearrangement joins TRBV7-2 to TRBJ2-5; 7 bases fit TRBD2. V lost 2 bases, J lost 2 bases, and 2 bases stayed unmatched. The germline gives CDR1 SGHTA, CDR2 FQGNSA. This CDR3 has 14 amino acids. Here the CDR3 DNA reads TGTGCCAGCAGCTTATTGCGGGGGCAAGAGACCCAGTACTTC. It specifies CASSLLRGQETQYF.

The chain links TRBV13 to TRBJ1-1; no clear D gene. Germline-derived CDR1 and CDR2 are PRHDT and FYEKMQ (reference sequence). The CDR3 runs 14 residues. Trimming left V 7 bases short and J 2 bases short, with 14 bases between. CDR3 residues: CASTRREANTEAFF. CDR3 in DNA: TGTGCCAGCACCCGCCGGGAAGCAAACACTGAAGCTTTCTTT.

Comments on this clone: Other DNA sequences of this sample code for an identical CDR3. The genes are TRBV28 and TRBJ1-4; TRBD1 aligns across 10 bases. J lost 8 bases, V lost 2 bases, and 2 bases had no gene match. Germline lookup yields CDR1 MDHEN and CDR2 SYDVKM. This CDR3 comprises 14 residues. CDR3 residues: CASSLDRGREKLFF. CDR3 bases: TGTGCCAGCAGTTTAGACAGGGGGCGCGAAAAACTGTTTTTT.